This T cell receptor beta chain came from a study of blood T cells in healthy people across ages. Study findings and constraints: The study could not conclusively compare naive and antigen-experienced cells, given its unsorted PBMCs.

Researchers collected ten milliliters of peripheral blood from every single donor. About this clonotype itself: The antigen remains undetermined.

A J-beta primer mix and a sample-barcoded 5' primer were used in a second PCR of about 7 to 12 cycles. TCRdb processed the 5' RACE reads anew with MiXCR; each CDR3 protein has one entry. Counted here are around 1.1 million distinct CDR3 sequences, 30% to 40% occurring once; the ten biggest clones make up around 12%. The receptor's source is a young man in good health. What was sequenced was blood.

CDR3 sequence: CASSLGQTSSYGQYF. The CDR3 nucleotides read TGTGCCAGCAGTTTAGGACAGACTTCCTCCTACGGGCAGTACTTC. The chain uses TRBV12-3 or TRBV12-4 and TRBJ2-4, with a tentative D call TRBD1 (5 bases). The CDR3 runs to 15 residues. V lost 1 base and J lost 13, with 20 bases in between.